This T cell receptor (beta chain) derives from a study of T-cell memory formation after mild COVID-19. General study points: CD4+ contracting clones were found mainly in CM and EM, and CD8+ ones in EMRA. Researchers could not confirm that second-wave clones peaking on day 37 targeted SARS-CoV-2. Day 15 to 85 contractors were CD4/CD8 balanced; later expanders leaned CD4+.

The CDR3 runs 12 residues. Per germline, CDR1 SGHAT and CDR2 FQNNGV. This clonotype has a count of ten or more. Antigen specificity is unknown. A read error may account for a junction end that differs from germline. TCRdb re-called the 5' RACE reads with MiXCR, one entry per CDR3 protein. The sample lists fewer than 350,000 distinct CDR3 sequences, approximately 8.4% occurring once. Sequenced input: PBMCs or a T cell subset sorted from them (not recorded which). The genes are TRBV11-2 and TRBJ2-1; D unclear. This sequence was found in a man aged 18 to 29 who had mild COVID-19 (a few samples of this study predate the infection). Cell type and time point are not known. In DNA form, the CDR3 reads TGTGCCAGCAGCTACTCCTTCAATGAGCAGTTCTTC. As protein: CASSYSFNEQFF.